The text below deals with one T cell receptor (beta chain). The antigen remains unidentified. Produced via immunoSEQ multiplex PCR; TCRdb's table is partial and in-frame only. The table records 30,000 to 40,000 clones, about four fifths of them present only once. These data originate in a study of a mutant IDH1 vaccine in newly diagnosed glioma. Study-level background: Eight vaccinations were given in weeks 1, 3, 5, 7, 11, 15, 19 and 23. With temozolomide cycles, or 4-6 weeks after radiotherapy alone, vaccination was started. Study results and caveats: Among patients, around 93% showed immune responses induced by the vaccine.

Time point: week 5, during vaccination. Doses of 300 ug of mutant IDH1 20-mer peptide were given with topical imiquimod. Deletions cut 1 base from V and 6 bases from J, with 7 bases between. Germline lookup yields CDR1 SGHVS and CDR2 FNYEAQ. CDR3 length: 13 amino acids. This sequence originates from a man aged 25 to 40 with glioma. The J gene is TRBJ2-1, the V gene TRBV7-6; maybe TRBD1 (5 bases). The specimen comprised PBMCs, sampled from a glioma patient whose treatment included an IDH1 peptide vaccine. The CDR3 spells CASSLVGVNEQFF. CDR3 bases: TGTGCCAGCAGCTTAGTAGGGGTCAATGAGCAGTTCTTC. The full variable domain, completed using reference TRBV7-6 and TRBJ2-1, is GAGVSQSPRYKVTKRGQDVALRCDPISGHVSLYWYRQALGQGPEFLTYFNYEAQQDKSGLPNDRFSAERPEGSISTLTIQRTEQRDSAMYRCASSLVGVNEQFFGPGTRLTVL.